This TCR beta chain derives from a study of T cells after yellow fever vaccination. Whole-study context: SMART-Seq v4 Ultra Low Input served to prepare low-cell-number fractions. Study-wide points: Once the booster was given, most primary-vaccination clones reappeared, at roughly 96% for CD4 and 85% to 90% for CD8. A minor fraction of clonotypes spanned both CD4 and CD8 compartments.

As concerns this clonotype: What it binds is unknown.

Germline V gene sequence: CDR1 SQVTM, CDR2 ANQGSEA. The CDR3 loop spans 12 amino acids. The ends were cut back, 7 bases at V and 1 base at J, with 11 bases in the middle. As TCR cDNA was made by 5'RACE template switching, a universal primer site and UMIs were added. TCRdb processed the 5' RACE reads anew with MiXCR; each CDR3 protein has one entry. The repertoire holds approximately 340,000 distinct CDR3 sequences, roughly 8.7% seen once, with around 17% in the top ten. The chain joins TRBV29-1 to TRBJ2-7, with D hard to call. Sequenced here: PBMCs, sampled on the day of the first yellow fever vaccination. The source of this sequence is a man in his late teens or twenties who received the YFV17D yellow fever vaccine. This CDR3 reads CSAKDGSYEQYF. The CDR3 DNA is TGCAGCGCAAAGGACGGATCCTACGAGCAGTACTTC.